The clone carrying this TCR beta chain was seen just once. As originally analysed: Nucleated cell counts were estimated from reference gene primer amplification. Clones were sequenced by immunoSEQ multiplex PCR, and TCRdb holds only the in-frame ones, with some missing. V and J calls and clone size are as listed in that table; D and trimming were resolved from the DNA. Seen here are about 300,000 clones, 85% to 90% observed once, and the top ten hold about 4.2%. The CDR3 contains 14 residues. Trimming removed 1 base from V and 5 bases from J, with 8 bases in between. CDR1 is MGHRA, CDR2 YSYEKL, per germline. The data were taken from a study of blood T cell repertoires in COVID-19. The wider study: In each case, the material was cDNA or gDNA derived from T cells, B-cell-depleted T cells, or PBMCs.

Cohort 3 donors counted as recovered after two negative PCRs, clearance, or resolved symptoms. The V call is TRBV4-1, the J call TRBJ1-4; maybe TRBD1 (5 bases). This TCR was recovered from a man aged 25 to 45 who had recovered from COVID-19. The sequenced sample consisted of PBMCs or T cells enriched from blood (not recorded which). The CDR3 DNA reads TGCGCCAGCAGCCAAGGACAGCAGAATGAAAAACTGTTTTTT. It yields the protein CASSQGQQNEKLFF.